Each of the 8 T cell receptor beta chains below was sequenced from the same sample in a study of spatial heterogeneity in lung cancer. Time point here: sample taken at primary tumor resection. Sequencing covered unsorted whole RNA taken from tumor, nontumor lung or frozen PBMC. TCRdb processed the 5' RACE reads anew with MiXCR; each CDR3 protein has one entry. The sample lists about 90,000 distinct CDR3 sequences, approximately 8.5% occurring once. Sequences were derived from PBMCs, sampled at surgery. The receptors originated from a male donor with early-stage non-small cell lung cancer.

This clonotype was seen more than once but under ten times. V and J are TRBV20-1 and TRBJ1-5; possible D gene TRBD1, 5 bases. The CDR3 contains 16 residues. CDR1 and CDR2 from the germline V gene are DFQATT and SNEGSKA (reference sequence). The germline V and J ends were trimmed by 0 bases and 0 bases, with 12 bases remaining between them. CDR3 sequence: CSARDTGIYSNQPQHF. CDR3 nucleotide sequence: TGCAGTGCTAGAGATACAGGTATCTATAGCAATCAGCCCCAGCATTTT.

The J gene is TRBJ1-1, the V gene TRBV2; D unresolved. Germline V CDR1 and CDR2: SNHLY, FYNNEI. The CDR3 sequence is 13 residues long. The V end lost 4 bases, the J end lost 1 base, and 7 bases lay between the germline ends. The chain's CDR3 is CASSGHPNTEAFF. CDR3 in DNA: TGTGCCAGCAGTGGACACCCGAACACTGAAGCTTTCTTT. Full variable domain (rest looked up from reference TRBV2 and TRBJ1-1): EPEVTQTPSHQVTQMGQEVILRCVPISNHLYFYWYRQILGQKVEFLVSFYNNEISEKSEIFDDQFSVERPDGSNFTLKIRSTKLEDSAMYFCASSGHPNTEAFFGQGTRLTVV.

V gene TRBV28 combines with J gene TRBJ2-7, with D unresolved. Trimming removed 3 bases from V and 3 bases from J, with 9 bases in between. CDR3 length: 13 residues. CDR1 and CDR2 from the germline V gene are MDHEN and SYDVKM. CDR3 protein: CASSLGYNYEQYF. CDR3 coding DNA: TGTGCCAGCAGTTTGGGGTATAACTACGAGCAGTACTTC. The variable domain in full, completed from reference TRBV28 and TRBJ2-7, reads DVKVTQSSRYLVKRTGEKVFLECVQDMDHENMFWYRQDPGLGLRLIYFSYDVKMKEKGDIPEGYSVSREKKERFSLILESASTNQTSMYLCASSLGYNYEQYFGPGTRLTVT.

This clonotype was seen a few times. V and J are TRBV29-1 and TRBJ1-2; possible D gene TRBD1, 6 bases. Deletions cut 5 bases from V and 5 bases from J, with 9 bases between. The CDR3 contains 11 residues. CDR1 and CDR2 from the germline V gene are SQVTM and ANQGSEA. CDR3 sequence (DNA): TGCAGCGTTTGGACAGCTTATGGCTACACCTTC. Amino acid sequence: CSVWTAYGYTF. Full variable domain (rest looked up from reference TRBV29-1 and TRBJ1-2): SAVISQKPSRDICQRGTSLTIQCQVDSQVTMMFWYRQQPGQSLTLIATANQGSEATYESGFVIDKFPISRPNLTFSTLTVSNMSPEDSSIYLCSVWTAYGYTFGSGTRLTVV.

This clonotype was counted a few times. Its ends do not fully match the called genes, so a read error is possible. The chain recombines TRBV4-3 with TRBJ2-3; 7 bases line up with TRBD2. CDR3 length: 20 amino acids. Per the germline V gene, CDR1 is LGHNA and CDR2 is YSLEER. Here the CDR3 reads CASSQHPEGSGSASTDTQYF. In nucleotides, the CDR3 is TGTGCCAGCAGCCAACATCCGGAGGGTAGCGGGTCTGCTAGCACAGATACGCAGTATTTT.

The CDR3: CASSLAASGPSTDTQYF. CDR3 in DNA: TGCGCCAGCAGCTTGGCGGCTAGCGGGCCCAGCACAGATACGCAGTATTTT. V and J are TRBV5-1 and TRBJ2-3; 8 bases fit TRBD2. CDR3 size: 17 residues. J was trimmed by 0 bases and V by 0 bases; bases with no gene match: 6. CDR1 is SGHRS and CDR2 is YFSETQ in the germline V gene.

This clonotype occurred many times. The gene calls are TRBV7-2 and TRBJ2-3, with D hard to call. The length of the CDR3 is 15 residues. Trimming shortened V by 2 bases and J by 5 bases, and 14 bases separated the two germline ends. CDR1 SGHTA and CDR2 FQGNSA come from the germline V gene. The CDR3 sequence is CASSLKRPRGDTQYF. Written as DNA, the CDR3 is TGTGCCAGCAGCTTAAAGCGCCCCCGCGGAGATACGCAGTATTTT.

V usage is TRBV28 and J usage is TRBJ1-2; D uncertain. The germline CDR1 and CDR2 sequences are MDHEN and SYDVKM. This CDR3 region has 13 residues. V lost 2 bases to trimming and J lost 0 bases, with 4 bases between them. The CDR3 nucleotides are TGTGCCAGCAGTTTAGGGGCTAACTATGGCTACACCTTC. Translating it yields CASSLGANYGYTF.